These 9 T cell receptor beta chains were sequenced from one sample in a study of shared clonotypes between healthy human individuals (dated by TCRdb to about 2020). CD8 naive samples were obtained by positive selection for CCR7 among CD45RO-negative cells, yielding a CD45RA+CCR7+ population from which TemRA cells were excluded. Library creation used the immunoSEQ multiplex PCR assay. Sourced from immuneACCESS, this table was stored by TCRdb with only in-frame sequences that have V and J called. A share of the clones is absent; for the studies checked, an unresolved V gene accounts for under half, and the remainder has no known explanation. The sample table lists about 2.1 million clones, around 93% of them with a count of one. The ten largest clones add up to over 1.5% of the sample. The sample was naive CD8+ T cells from PBMCs. The cell subset or site tag for this specimen amounts to: CD45RA+CCR7+. Receptor source: a man aged 18 to 35 in good health. Some clones in this sample may be carry-over from other donors' samples.

The chain recombines TRBV7-9 with TRBJ1-1, with D possibly being TRBD1 (5 bases). Germline V lookup: CDR1 SEHNR, CDR2 FQNEAQ (reference sequence). V lost 1 base to trimming and J lost 6 bases, with 12 bases between them. The CDR3 extends over 14 amino acids. The CDR3 nucleotides read TGTGCCAGCAGCTTAGTAATTGCGGGGGCTGAAGCTTTCTTT. Amino acid sequence: CASSLVIAGAEAFF.

The chain links TRBV7-9 to TRBJ2-3; 8 nucleotides align to TRBD2. The CDR3 consists of 15 residues. Germline values: CDR1 SEHNR, CDR2 FQNEAQ (reference sequence). V shed 4 bases and J 2 bases; nucleotides not matched to a gene: 5. CDR3 protein: CASSSLTSDTDTQYF. CDR3 nucleotide sequence: TGTGCCAGCAGCTCCCTGACTAGCGACACAGATACGCAGTATTTT.

J is TRBJ2-7 and V is TRBV23-1, with TRBD1 matching 9 bases. TRBV23-1 is noted as an ORF with a role that remains uncertain. This CDR3 comprises 15 residues. The J segment lost 2 bases and the V segment lost 4 bases, leaving 6 bases of the junction unmatched. CDR3 region: CASSLRDRETYEQYF. The CDR3 bases are TGCGCCAGCAGTCTCCGGGACAGGGAGACCTACGAGCAGTACTTC.

This sequence joins TRBV5-1 and TRBJ2-7, with 7 bases that match TRBD1. CDR1 and CDR2 from the germline V gene are SGHRS and YFSETQ. The CDR3 extends over 14 amino acids. The V and J ends lost 0 bases and 6 bases, in that order; junction bases with no gene match: 6. The CDR3 region has the DNA TGCGCCAGCAGCTTGGATGGGACAGTTATCGAGCAGTACTTC. Translated: CASSLDGTVIEQYF. Using reference TRBV5-1 and TRBJ2-7 for the parts outside the CDR3, the full variable domain is KAGVTQTPRYLIKTRGQQVTLSCSPISGHRSVSWYQQTPGQGLQFLFEYFSETQRNKGNFPGRFSGRQFSNSRSEMNVSTLELGDSALYLCASSLDGTVIEQYFGPGTRLTVT.

The V and J genes are TRBV6-6 and TRBJ2-7, with D possibly matching TRBD1 (6 bases). Looked up from germline, CDR1 is MNHNY and CDR2 is SVGAGI (reference sequence). The CDR3 has 12 amino acids. The V end was cut by 8 bases, the J end by 3 bases, with 11 bases between. CDR3 amino acids: CASGTQFYEQYF. The CDR3 DNA reads TGTGCCAGCGGGACACAGTTCTACGAGCAGTACTTC.

This clone was seen only a few times. This chain links TRBV5-1 with TRBJ1-1; D unresolved. Germline values: CDR1 SGHRS, CDR2 YFSETQ. This CDR3 contains 14 residues. Trimming pared 3 bases from V and 4 bases from J, leaving 13 bases between. The CDR3 DNA reads TGCGCCAGCAGCTCAAAACTATTGAGCACTGAAGCTTTCTTT. Translated, it gives CASSSKLLSTEAFF.

This chain uses TRBV7-6 with TRBJ2-2, with 13 bases fitting TRBD2. The V gene end was trimmed by 6 bases and the J gene end by 4 bases; junction bases not matched to a gene: 5. The CDR3 consists of 16 residues. CDR1 SGHVS and CDR2 FNYEAQ come from the germline V gene. The CDR3 protein is CASSSGLAGSTGELFF. The CDR3 bases are TGTGCCAGCAGTTCGGGACTAGCGGGATCCACCGGGGAGCTGTTTTTT.

This chain uses TRBV9 with TRBJ2-4; no definite D call. Germline CDR1 and CDR2: SGDLS and YYNGEE. The V and J ends lost 3 bases and 2 bases respectively, with 15 bases between them. This CDR3 region has 16 residues. DNA of the CDR3: TGTGCCAGCAGCGCTGGGATGTCATCCTCCAAAAACATTCAGTACTTC. This translates into CASSAGMSSSKNIQYF.

With regard to this clone: At the DNA level, this CDR3 is encoded by other sequences in the same sample as well. The chain is built from TRBV15 and TRBJ1-2, with TRBD1 as a possible D gene (5 bases). This CDR3 is 13 amino acids long. With 0 bases removed from V and 6 bases from J, the gap between germline ends came to 8 bases. Looked up from germline, CDR1 is LNHNV and CDR2 is YYDKDF (reference sequence). CDR3 in amino acids: CATSRDLGDGYTF. The CDR3 region has the DNA TGTGCCACCAGCAGAGATCTGGGGGATGGCTACACCTTC.